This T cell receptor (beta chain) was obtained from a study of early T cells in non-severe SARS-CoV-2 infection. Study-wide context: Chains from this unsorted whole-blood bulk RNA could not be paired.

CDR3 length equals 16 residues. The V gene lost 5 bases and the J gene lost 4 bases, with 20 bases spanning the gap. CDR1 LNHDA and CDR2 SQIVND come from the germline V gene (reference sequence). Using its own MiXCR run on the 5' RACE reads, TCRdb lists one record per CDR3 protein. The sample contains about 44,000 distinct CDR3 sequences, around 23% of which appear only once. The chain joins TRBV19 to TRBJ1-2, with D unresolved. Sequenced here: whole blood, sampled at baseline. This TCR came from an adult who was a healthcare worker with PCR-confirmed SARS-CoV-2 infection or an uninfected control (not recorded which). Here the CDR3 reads CASSQRSGSRGYGYTF. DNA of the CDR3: TGTGCCAGTAGTCAACGCTCGGGCTCCAGAGGCTATGGCTACACCTTC.